These 8 T cell receptor beta chains came from one sample sequenced in a study of post-analysis software for immune sequencing data. Study results and caveats: With TRBV5-6, TRBV5-1 and TRBV20-1 included, about five TRBV segments were more frequent in patients than in controls.

Included in the TCR beta cDNA libraries were unique molecular identifiers. TCRdb analysed the PCR reads with MiXCR anew, one entry per CDR3 protein. The sample contains around 500,000 distinct CDR3 sequences, about a third of which appear only once. No antigen has been assigned to these receptors. The material sequenced was blood. These receptors all stem from a girl aged 2-17 years with multiple sclerosis.

This chain links TRBV20-1 with TRBJ1-1; D remains unclear. Germline CDR1 reads DFQATT; CDR2 reads SNEGSKA (reference sequence). V was clipped by 5 bases and J by 7 bases, with 20 bases between them. This CDR3 has 14 residues. The CDR3 spells CSAVSRSTTDEAFF. Here the CDR3 DNA reads TGCAGTGCTGTGAGCCGGTCTACGACGGATGAAGCTTTCTTT.

This clonotype was seen more than once but under ten times. This chain joins TRBV6-5 and TRBJ2-5; 11 bases match TRBD1. The trim removed 6 bases at V and 4 bases at J, leaving 1 base unmatched. CDR1 and CDR2 from the germline V gene are MNHEY and SVGAGI. The length of the CDR3 is 13 residues. Written as DNA, the CDR3 is TGTGCCAGCAGGGGGACAGGGGGAGAGACCCAGTACTTC. This gives the protein CASRGTGGETQYF.

This clonotype appeared many times. V is TRBV11-2 and J is TRBJ2-7; D gene uncertain. Trimming removed 3 bases at V and 0 bases at J, with 9 bases between. In germline, CDR1 is SGHAT, CDR2 FQNNGV. This CDR3 contains 14 residues. The CDR3 region is CASSFGRSSYEQYF. DNA for the CDR3: TGTGCCAGCAGCTTTGGTCGGAGCTCCTACGAGCAGTACTTC.

V and J are TRBV6-2 or TRBV6-3 and TRBJ2-7; tentative D call: TRBD1 (6 bases). This CDR3 region has 12 residues. Germline CDR1 and CDR2: MNHEY and SVGEGT. V was pared by 5 bases and J by 5 bases, with 10 bases between. The CDR3: CASSQQGHEQYF. The CDR3 DNA reads as TGTGCCAGCAGTCAACAGGGCCACGAGCAGTACTTC.

This clonotype was detected a few times. The chain has TRBV6-5 and TRBJ2-1; a weak D match, TRBD2 (5 bases). Trimming pared 4 bases from V and 0 bases from J, leaving 22 bases between. The CDR3 is 19 residues long. CDR1 is MNHEY, CDR2 SVGAGI, per germline. The CDR3 here is CASSSRVDGSRLSYNEQFF. CDR3 bases: TGTGCCAGCAGTTCGAGGGTAGATGGGTCCCGACTCTCCTACAATGAGCAGTTCTTC.

There are a few counts of this clonotype. The chain combines TRBV10-3 with TRBJ2-5; 9 bases are a match to TRBD1. With V trimmed by 3 bases and J by 5 bases, 7 bases remained unmatched. This CDR3 comprises 15 residues. Germline-derived CDR1 and CDR2 are ENHRY and SYGVKD. The CDR3 loop reads CAISDRTGDRETQYF. CDR3 bases: TGTGCCATCAGTGACAGGACAGGGGACCGCGAGACCCAGTACTTC.

The chain combines TRBV6-1 with TRBJ1-6, with D possibly being TRBD1 (6 bases). Germline V gene lookup returns CDR1 MNHNS and CDR2 SASEGT. V was pared by 5 bases and J by 0 bases, with 11 bases between. The CDR3 sequence is 16 residues long. The chain's CDR3 is CASSSRQDSYNSPLHF. The CDR3 DNA reads TGTGCCAGCAGTAGCCGACAGGACTCCTATAATTCACCCCTCCACTTT.

Regarding this clonotype: Mismatch with germline at one junction end may stem from a read error. The chain links TRBV7-9 to TRBJ1-1; D uncertain. The CDR3 is 13 residues long. CDR1 is SEHNR, CDR2 FQNEAQ, per germline (reference sequence). The CDR3 sequence: CASSFIADTKAFF. The CDR3 DNA follows: TGTGCCAGCAGCTTTATCGCTGACACTAAAGCTTTCTTT.